A single sample is the source of the 17 T cell receptor beta chains below, sequenced in a study of blood T cell repertoires in COVID-19. Produced via immunoSEQ multiplex PCR; TCRdb's table is partial and in-frame only. The sample lists approximately 190,000 clones, roughly 86% occurring once. The sequenced sample consisted of PBMCs or T cells enriched from blood (not recorded which). The receptors were gathered from a woman in her 40s in a cohort exposed to, infected with or recovered from COVID-19 (not recorded which).

This clone was seen only a few times. The CDR3 loop reads CSVREYYGYTF. The CDR3 region has the DNA TGCAGTGTTCGGGAATACTATGGCTACACCTTC. The rearrangement uses TRBV20-1 and TRBJ1-2, with D unclear. Germline CDR1 is DFQATT and CDR2 is SNEGSKA (reference sequence). This CDR3 is 11 amino acids long. V dropped 7 bases and J dropped 3 bases, with 9 bases sitting between them.

The chain recombines TRBV6-5 with TRBJ2-5, with 9 positions matching TRBD2. Looked up from germline, CDR1 is MNHEY and CDR2 is SVGAGI. The CDR3 is made up of 15 amino acids. J was trimmed by 2 bases and V by 6 bases; bases with no gene match: 7. CDR3 in amino acids: CASRVAGGVQETQYF. Written as DNA, the CDR3 is TGTGCCAGCAGAGTCGCGGGAGGGGTTCAAGAGACCCAGTACTTC.

CDR3 in amino acids: CASSERSGRKGETQYF. In nucleotides, the CDR3 is TGCGCCAGCAGCGAACGTAGCGGGAGAAAGGGAGAGACCCAGTACTTC. The chain uses TRBV4-1 and TRBJ2-5; 9 bases align to TRBD2. The CDR3 extends over 16 amino acids. Germline CDR1 reads MGHRA; CDR2 reads YSYEKL. V was pared by 5 bases and J by 4 bases, with 11 bases of the junction left unmatched.

This clone was seen a single time. The J gene is TRBJ1-2, the V gene TRBV2, with 12 nucleotides matching TRBD1. Germline assignment: CDR1 SNHLY and CDR2 FYNNEI. V shed 6 bases and J 7 bases; nucleotides not matched to a gene: 6. The CDR3 contains 14 residues. CDR3 nucleotides: TGTGCCAGCAGGGGGGACAGGGGGCTTGGTGGCTACACCTTC. This gives the protein CASRGDRGLGGYTF.

The chain is built from TRBV28 and TRBJ2-1; possibly TRBD2 for D (5 bases). This CDR3 region has 13 residues. Germline-derived CDR1 and CDR2 are MDHEN and SYDVKM. Trimming took off 6 bases at V and 4 bases at J, with 10 bases between the two ends. The CDR3 sequence is CASRRGPYNEQFF. CDR3 DNA: TGTGCCAGCAGACGAGGGCCATACAATGAGCAGTTCTTC.

The V call is TRBV3-1 (or the pseudogene TRBV3-2), the J call TRBJ1-1; possible D gene TRBD1, 5 bases. Germline assignment: CDR1 LGHDT and CDR2 YNNKEL (reference sequence). The CDR3 is 17 residues long. Trimming took 4 bases from V and 2 from J, leaving 20 bases between them. CDR3 sequence reads: CASSPFFGGGGNTEAFF. The CDR3, as DNA: TGTGCCAGCAGCCCTTTTTTTGGCGGGGGAGGTAACACTGAAGCTTTCTTT.

The J gene is TRBJ1-2, the V gene TRBV27; the D gene is possibly TRBD1 (6 bases). With 5 bases removed from V and 2 bases from J, the gap between germline ends came to 18 bases. The CDR3 covers 16 residues. The V gene's germline CDR1 is MNHEY and CDR2 SMNVEV (reference sequence). Here the CDR3 DNA reads TGTGCCAGCAGTCCAATATACATTCAGGGGAACTATGGCTACACCTTC. Encoded protein: CASSPIYIQGNYGYTF.

A few counts support this clone. The genes are TRBV24-1 and TRBJ2-7; 7 bases are shared with TRBD1. This CDR3 has 15 residues. From germline, CDR1 is KGHDR and CDR2 SFDVKD. V lost 3 bases, J lost 3 bases, and 7 bases stayed unmatched. The chain's CDR3 is CATSDPQTGRYEQYF. DNA of the CDR3: TGTGCCACCAGTGATCCCCAGACAGGGCGCTACGAGCAGTACTTC.

The chain couples TRBV19 to TRBJ1-6, with D possibly TRBD1 on 5 matching bases. CDR1 is LNHDA, CDR2 SQIVND, per germline (reference sequence). The CDR3 has 15 amino acids. The V end was cut by 3 bases, the J end by 10 bases, with 16 bases between. The CDR3 DNA follows: TGTGCCAGTAGTATGTCTCCCAGGGCAGGATCACCCCTCCACTTT. The encoded protein is CASSMSPRAGSPLHF.

This clone is deemed medium-sized. This sequence joins TRBV6-4 and TRBJ2-3; perhaps TRBD2 as D (6 bases). The germline gives CDR1 MRHNA, CDR2 SNTAGT. CDR3 length: 15 residues. The ends were cut back, 2 bases at V and 0 bases at J, with 9 bases in the middle. The CDR3 DNA reads TGTGCCAGCAGTGACGAAGCGGGCAGCACAGATACGCAGTATTTT. Its protein is CASSDEAGSTDTQYF.

This clone has a single count. CDR3 bases: TGTGCCAGCAGCTTCCTAGCGGGAGATCACCTCTACGAGCAGTACTTC. Its translation: CASSFLAGDHLYEQYF. V usage is TRBV7-9 and J usage is TRBJ2-7; TRBD2 matches at 10 bases. Germline CDR1 SEHNR, CDR2 FQNEAQ (reference sequence). The CDR3 extends over 16 amino acids. J lost 3 bases, V lost 3 bases, and 8 bases had no gene match. Together with reference TRBV7-9 and TRBJ2-7, the CDR3 gives the full variable domain: DTGVSQNPRHKITKRGQNVTFRCDPISEHNRLYWYRQTLGQGPEFLTYFQNEAQLEKSRLLSDRFSAERPKGSFSTLEIQRTEQGDSAMYLCASSFLAGDHLYEQYFGPGTRLTVT.

This clone was observed a handful of times. The CDR3 reads CASSRSSGKYGYTF. The CDR3 DNA reads TGTGCCAGCAGTCGCTCTTCAGGGAAGTATGGCTACACCTTC. V usage is TRBV6-5 and J usage is TRBJ1-2; a possible D gene is TRBD1 (5 bases). The CDR3 spans 14 residues. Germline V lookup: CDR1 MNHEY, CDR2 SVGAGI. The V end was cut by 5 bases, the J end by 5 bases, with 15 bases between.

V and J are TRBV3-1 (or the pseudogene TRBV3-2) and TRBJ1-1, with 10 positions matching TRBD1. V was pared by 1 base and J by 9 bases, with 2 bases of the junction left unmatched. CDR1 LGHDT and CDR2 YNNKEL come from the germline V gene (reference sequence). This CDR3 has 13 amino acids. As DNA, the CDR3 is TGTGCCAGCAGCCAAGGACAGGGGGCCAAAGCTTTCTTT. Its translation is CASSQGQGAKAFF.

The gene calls are TRBV19 and TRBJ2-7; D not resolved. CDR1 and CDR2 (germline): LNHDA, SQIVND (reference sequence). This CDR3 has 13 amino acids. V was cut by 7 bases and J by 5 bases, with 15 bases left in between. The DNA of the CDR3 is TGTGCCAGTAAGACTGATCTGATGGACGAGCAGTACTTC. It is translated as CASKTDLMDEQYF.

The chain joins TRBV4-1 to TRBJ2-5; maybe TRBD1 (5 bases). CDR3 length equals 15 residues. Germline CDR1 MGHRA, CDR2 YSYEKL. Trimming shortened V by 1 base and J by 5 bases, and 14 bases separated the two germline ends. Written as DNA, the CDR3 is TGCGCCAGCAGCCAAGTTGCCAGGGCCGAGGAGACCCAGTACTTC. Encoded protein: CASSQVARAEETQYF.

The sample holds a few counts of this clone. This chain links TRBV10-1 with TRBJ1-2, with 8 bases matching TRBD1. Germline V gene lookup returns CDR1 WNHNN and CDR2 SYGVQD (reference sequence). CDR3 length equals 16 residues. With 0 bases clipped from V and 6 bases from J, the junction kept 9 bases outside the gene matches. Here the CDR3 reads CASSESPGQVIDGYTF. DNA of the CDR3: TGCGCCAGCAGTGAGTCTCCGGGACAGGTGATCGATGGCTACACCTTC.

The chain uses TRBV2 and TRBJ2-5; D is perhaps TRBD1 (6 bases). Trimming left V 6 bases short and J 1 base short, with 15 bases between. CDR1 SNHLY and CDR2 FYNNEI come from the germline V gene. The CDR3 spans 15 residues. The CDR3 DNA follows: TGTGCCAGCAGAAGCCTGACAGGTTTCCAAGAGACCCAGTACTTC. Its protein is CASRSLTGFQETQYF.